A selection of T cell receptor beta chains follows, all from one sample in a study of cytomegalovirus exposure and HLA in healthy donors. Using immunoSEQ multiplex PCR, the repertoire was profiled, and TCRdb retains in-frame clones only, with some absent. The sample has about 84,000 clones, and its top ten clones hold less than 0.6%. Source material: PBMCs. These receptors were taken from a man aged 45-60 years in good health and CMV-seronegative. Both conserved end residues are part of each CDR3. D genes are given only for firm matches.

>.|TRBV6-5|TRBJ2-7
TGTGCCAGCAGTTACTCGATAGGGGGGGGCTACGAGCAGTACTTC
CASSYSIGGGYEQYF
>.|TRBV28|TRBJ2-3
TGTGCCAGCAGCCGTATGTGGAGTACGCAGTATTTT
CASSRMWSTQYF
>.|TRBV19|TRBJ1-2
TGTGCCAGTAGTATCTTTTCCCCGGTCGCCGGTGGCTACACCTTC
CASSIFSPVAGGYTF
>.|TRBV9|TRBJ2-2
TGTGCCAGCAGCGTGGCGGGGACGAACACCGGGGAGCTGTTTTTT
CASSVAGTNTGELFF
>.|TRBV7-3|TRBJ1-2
TGTGCCAGCAGCTCCGAATACCGACAGGCTAACTATGGCTACACCTTC
CASSSEYRQANYGYTF
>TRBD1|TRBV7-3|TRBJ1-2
TGTGCCAGCAGCCCCCGCCCGGGACAGGGTGATTATGGCTACACCTTC
CASSPRPGQGDYGYTF
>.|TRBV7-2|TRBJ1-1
TGTGCCAGCAGCCCCCGGAGGGATACTGAAGCTTTCTTT
CASSPRRDTEAFF
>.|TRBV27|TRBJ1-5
TGTGCCAGCAGTTTCGCCAAGAACCTATATAGCAATCAGCCCCAGCATTTT
CASSFAKNLYSNQPQHF
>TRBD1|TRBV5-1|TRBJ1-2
TGCGCCAGCAGGGGGTCCGGGACAGGCCGAGGTCTTTATGGCTACACCTTC
CASRGSGTGRGLYGYTF
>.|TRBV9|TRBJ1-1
TGTGCCAGCAGCGTAGATGGAGGAAGGAACACTGAAGCTTTCTTT
CASSVDGGRNTEAFF
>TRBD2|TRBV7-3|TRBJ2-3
TGTGCCAGCAGCTTAGAGGCTGCGGGGGGAAACACAGATACGCAGTATTTT
CASSLEAAGGNTDTQYF
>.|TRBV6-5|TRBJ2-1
TGTGCCAGCAGACGAACAAGCGACAATGAGCAGTTCTTC
CASRRTSDNEQFF
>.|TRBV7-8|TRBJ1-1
TGTGCCAGCAGCTTATTAGGCAGGGGAGAAGCTTTCTTT
CASSLLGRGEAFF
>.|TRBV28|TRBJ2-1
TGTGCCAGCAGTTCGGGGGACAGAATATGGTTCTTC
CASSSGDRIWFF
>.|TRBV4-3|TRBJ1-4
TGCGCCAGCAGCCAAGTTTTCGGGGTAGGACCAGAAAAACTGTTTTTT
CASSQVFGVGPEKLFF
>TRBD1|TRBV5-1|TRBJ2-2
TGCGCCAGCAGCTTAAGGACAGGAGATGCCGGGGAGCTGTTTTTT
CASSLRTGDAGELFF
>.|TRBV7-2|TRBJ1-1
TGTGCCAGCGCCTTTGGGGGGGGAATGAACACTGAAGCTTTCTTT
CASAFGGGMNTEAFF
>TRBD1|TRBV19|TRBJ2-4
TGTGCCAGTAGTAAGCAATCGGGACAGGGCCTCATAGCCAAAAACATTCAGTACTTC
CASSKQSGQGLIAKNIQYF
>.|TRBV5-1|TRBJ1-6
TGCGCCAGCTCCGAACAGGGCAATTCACCCCTCCACTTT
CASSEQGNSPLHF
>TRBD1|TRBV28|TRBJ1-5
TGTGCCAGCAGAGGACAGGGGGCTGTTGGCAATCAGCCCCAGCATTTT
CASRGQGAVGNQPQHF
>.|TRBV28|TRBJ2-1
TGTGCCAGCACAGTAGGTGGGGGCCAGTACAATGAGCAGTTCTTC
CASTVGGGQYNEQFF
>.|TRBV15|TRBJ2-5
TGTGCCACCAGCAGACCGGGGGGCGCCGGGGAGACCCAGTACTTC
CATSRPGGAGETQYF
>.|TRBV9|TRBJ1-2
TGTGCCAGCAGCGTAGTTAATCCTAACTATGGCTACACCTTC
CASSVVNPNYGYTF